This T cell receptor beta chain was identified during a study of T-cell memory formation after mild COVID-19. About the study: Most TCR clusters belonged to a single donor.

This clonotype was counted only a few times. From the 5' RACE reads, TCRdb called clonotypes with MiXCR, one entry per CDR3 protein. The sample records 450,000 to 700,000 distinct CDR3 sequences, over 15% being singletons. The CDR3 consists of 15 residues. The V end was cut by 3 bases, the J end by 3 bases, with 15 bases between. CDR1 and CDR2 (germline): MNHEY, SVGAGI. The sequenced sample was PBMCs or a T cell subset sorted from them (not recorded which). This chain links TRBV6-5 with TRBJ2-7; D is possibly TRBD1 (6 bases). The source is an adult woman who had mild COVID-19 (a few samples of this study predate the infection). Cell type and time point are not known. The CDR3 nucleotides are TGTGCCAGCAGTTATTCGACAGGAGCCATCTACGAGCAGTACTTC. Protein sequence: CASSYSTGAIYEQYF.